This TCR beta chain was recovered during a study of T cells in Graves' hyperthyroidism and ophthalmopathy. CDR3 length: 12 amino acids. In germline, CDR1 is DFQATT, CDR2 SNEGSKA (reference sequence). RNA transcripts served as the template for amplifying TCR beta CDR3 regions. The primer set for the first-round RT-PCR of the TCR CDR3 was HTBI. A single record per CDR3 protein comes from TCRdb applying MiXCR to the multiplex PCR reads. The sample holds about 740,000 distinct CDR3 sequences, less than 15% seen once. This clonotype was counted at least ten times. The V call is TRBV20-1, the J call TRBJ2-5, with 11 bases lining up with TRBD2. Specimen: blood. This clonotype was sampled from a woman younger than 35 with Graves' hyperthyroidism. The CDR3 nucleotides read TGCGGTATTGGACTAGCGGGAGAGACCCAGTACTTC. This gives the protein CGIGLAGETQYF.